Listed below are T cell receptor beta chains from one sample, sequenced in a study of cytomegalovirus exposure and HLA in healthy donors. TCRdb keeps only in-frame clones here, not all; method: immunoSEQ multiplex PCR. The repertoire holds 150,000 to 200,000 clones, with 75% to 90% as singletons. Sequenced material: PBMCs. These receptors were collected from a boy between 10 and 17 years old in good health and CMV-seronegative. Each CDR3 is given with its conserved first and last residue. D genes are given only for firm matches. Clone sizes are given selectively: once, few, many, or a class where the clone is expanded.

>TRBV13|TRBD1|TRBJ1-2|NA
TGTGCCAGCAGCCCGACAGGGAGACAAGGCTACACCTTC
CASSPTGRQGYTF
>TRBV20-1|NA|TRBJ1-1|NA
TGCAGTGCCTCCCTTTCTACTGAAGCTTTCTTT
CSASLSTEAFF
>TRBV6-5|NA|TRBJ1-2|NA
TGTGCCAGCAGTTTAACCCAGGACATCTATGGCTACACCTTC
CASSLTQDIYGYTF
>TRBV7-7|TRBD2|TRBJ2-1|once
TGTGCTAGCAGCTTAGATAGCGGGAGCTATGAGCAGTTCTTC
CASSLDSGSYEQFF
>TRBV4-2|TRBD2|TRBJ2-1|NA
TGTGCCAGCAGCCAAGAGACTAGCGGGGGGGCAATCAATGAGCAGTTCTTC
CASSQETSGGAINEQFF
>TRBV5-1|TRBD2|TRBJ2-3|NA
TGCGCCAGCAGCGGTTCCGGGACTAGCGGCACAGATACGCAGTATTTT
CASSGSGTSGTDTQYF
>TRBV19|NA|TRBJ1-3|NA
TGTGCCAGTAGTCCAGGACCGGGATGGGGAAACACCATATATTTT
CASSPGPGWGNTIYF
>TRBV4-1|NA|TRBJ2-1|NA
TGCGCCAGCAGCCAAGAACCAGGGGTGGATGAGCAGTTCTTC
CASSQEPGVDEQFF
>TRBV23-1|NA|TRBJ2-7|NA
TGCGCCAGCAGCCCCAGGGAAGAGGTGCAGTACTTC
CASSPREEVQYF
>TRBV7-3|NA|TRBJ1-1|NA
TGTGCCAGCAGCTCAGGCAGGAACACTGAAGCTTTCTTT
CASSSGRNTEAFF
>TRBV9|TRBD2|TRBJ2-3|NA
TGTGCCAGCAGCGTAGAAGGTGGGACTAGCGGGAGCGGGGGAGATACGCAGTATTTT
CASSVEGGTSGSGGDTQYF
>TRBV7-2|TRBD1|TRBJ1-3|NA
TGTGCCAGCAGCTTGGACAGGAGAAACACCATATATTTT
CASSLDRRNTIYF
>TRBV5-5|TRBD1|TRBJ1-5|NA
TGTGCCAGCAGCCGGACAGGGGGGAGCAATCAGCCCCAGCATTTT
CASSRTGGSNQPQHF
>TRBV9|NA|TRBJ1-1|NA
TGTGCCAGCAGCCCGGTTGCGGCGGTCTTGGGCACTGAAGCTTTCTTT
CASSPVAAVLGTEAFF
>TRBV6-1|NA|TRBJ1-2|NA
TGTGCCAGCAGTGAAGCGGGGGGGCCGGGCTATGGCTACACCTTC
CASSEAGGPGYGYTF
>TRBV19|NA|TRBJ2-1|NA
TGTGCCAGTAATCCAAAGGGGCGAGCAAATGAGCAGTTCTTC
CASNPKGRANEQFF
>TRBV7-9|TRBD1|TRBJ2-3|few
TGTGCCAGCAGCCCCTGGGACAGGGAGACAGATACGCAGTATTTT
CASSPWDRETDTQYF
>TRBV5-1|NA|TRBJ2-5|once
TGCGCCAGCAGCTTGAACCCTGTAGGGGGTGAGGAGACCCAGTACTTC
CASSLNPVGGEETQYF
>TRBV19|NA|TRBJ2-1|NA
TGTGCCAGTAGACGACAGGCGCAATATGAGCAGTTCTTC
CASRRQAQYEQFF
>TRBV30|NA|TRBJ1-2|NA
TGTGCCTGGAGTGGAACAGGGACTAGTTCCTTCTTTGGCTACACCTTC
CAWSGTGTSSFFGYTF
>TRBV5-1|TRBD1|TRBJ2-5|NA
TGCGCCAGCAGCTTCCAGGGGGCGCGAGAGACCCAGTACTTC
CASSFQGARETQYF
>TRBV7-3|NA|TRBJ2-3|NA
TGTGCCAGCAGCCCATCTTTGCTAAGCACAGATACGCAGTATTTT
CASSPSLLSTDTQYF